These T cell receptor beta chains were read from a single sample in a study of blood T cell repertoires in COVID-19. Some clones are missing from TCRdb's copy, which holds only in-frame ones; the method was immunoSEQ multiplex PCR. The data hold some 80,000 clones, with around nine tenths observed a single time. Sequenced sample: peripheral blood. The receptors come from an elderly woman with acute or convalescent COVID-19. Each CDR3 is given with its conserved first and last residue. Clone size is not always given. Where it is, it says once, few, many or a class for expanded clones.

v_call	j_call	clone_size	cdr3_aa
TRBV5-1	TRBJ2-7	.	CASSLEGGSGHEQYF
TRBV28	TRBJ1-6	.	CASRSMNNSPLHF
TRBV7-6	TRBJ2-3	.	CASSKLAGDITDTQYF
TRBV7-2	TRBJ1-4	.	CASSAQGFDNEKLFF
TRBV11-2	TRBJ2-1	.	CASSSIAGPTYNEQFF
TRBV5-1	TRBJ2-1	.	CASRGQGTLDEQFF
TRBV5-4	TRBJ1-6	once	CASSLWTGGRNSPLHF
TRBV6-5	TRBJ1-6	.	CASTGGHSPLHF
TRBV4-1	TRBJ2-3	.	CASSQERRGVTDTQYF
TRBV27	TRBJ2-3	.	CAGPRGDLQHTQYF
TRBV5-8	TRBJ2-5	.	CASSTGRGRNFETQYF
TRBV9	TRBJ2-2	.	CASSVEPGGSGELFF
TRBV7-7	TRBJ2-1	once	CASSLVGGANNEQFF
TRBV6-1	TRBJ2-3	once	CASSDTKGVTQYF
TRBV5-4	TRBJ2-7	.	CASSPDRGSYEQYF
TRBV5-4	TRBJ1-6	.	CASRRETYNSPLHF
TRBV2	TRBJ2-4	few	CASSDRVTKNIQYF
TRBV7-2	TRBJ1-2	.	CASSLGTENYGYTF
TRBV7-2	TRBJ1-3	.	CASSPGLSGNTIYF
TRBV3-1/TRBV3-2	TRBJ1-2	.	CASSPTWTGGGYGYTF
TRBV11-2	TRBJ1-1	.	CASSFREWTRDRGTEAFF
TRBV18	TRBJ2-7	.	CASSPLGSGDYEQYF
TRBV21-1	TRBJ2-5	.	CASSREDRGLETQYF
TRBV9	TRBJ2-1	.	CASSRSGTGLYNEQFF
TRBV6-5	TRBJ1-5	once	CASSDSYSNQPQHF
TRBV7-2	TRBJ1-4	.	CASSPGAATNEKLFF
TRBV15	TRBJ1-5	once	CATSRGPSGAQPQHF
TRBV25-1	TRBJ1-2	few	CASRSRASGYTF
TRBV4-3	TRBJ1-4	.	CASSQDLGTGVEKLFF
TRBV4-3	TRBJ2-3	.	CASSQVVSSGGPRDTQYF
TRBV5-1	TRBJ2-1	once	CASYQGTGYNEQFF
TRBV20-1	TRBJ2-1	.	CSASDGTGVAWEQFF
TRBV18	TRBJ2-5	.	CASSLRSSNLESKETQYF
TRBV3-1/TRBV3-2	TRBJ2-7	.	CASSPGGFPSYEQYF
TRBV7-2	TRBJ2-3	.	CASRYRRTSTDTQYF
TRBV27	TRBJ2-5	.	CASSFFGTGETQYF
TRBV28	TRBJ2-1	.	CASRLAGGLEQFF
TRBV2	TRBJ1-6	.	CASAGQYNSPLHF
TRBV5-1	TRBJ1-1	.	CASSSGQYTEAFF
TRBV7-2	TRBJ2-5	.	CASSLDWASGHPDRETQYF
TRBV4-2	TRBJ2-7	few	CASSQDLAGEQYF
TRBV7-9	TRBJ2-1	.	CASSFTSGNEQFF
TRBV5-5	TRBJ1-2	.	CASSLSRTGGSFNYGYTF